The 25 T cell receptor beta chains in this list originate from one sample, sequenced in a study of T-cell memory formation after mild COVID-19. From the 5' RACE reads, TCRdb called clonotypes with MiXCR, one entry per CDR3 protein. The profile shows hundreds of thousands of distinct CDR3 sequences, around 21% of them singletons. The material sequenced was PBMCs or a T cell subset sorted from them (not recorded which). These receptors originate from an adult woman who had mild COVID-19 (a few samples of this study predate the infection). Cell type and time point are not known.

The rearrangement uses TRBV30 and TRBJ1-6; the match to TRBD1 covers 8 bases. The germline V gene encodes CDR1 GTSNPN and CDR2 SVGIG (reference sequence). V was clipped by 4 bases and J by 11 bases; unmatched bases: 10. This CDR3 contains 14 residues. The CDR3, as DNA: TGTGCCTGGACCCACGGGACAGGCATTACACCCCTCCACTTT. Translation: CAWTHGTGITPLHF.

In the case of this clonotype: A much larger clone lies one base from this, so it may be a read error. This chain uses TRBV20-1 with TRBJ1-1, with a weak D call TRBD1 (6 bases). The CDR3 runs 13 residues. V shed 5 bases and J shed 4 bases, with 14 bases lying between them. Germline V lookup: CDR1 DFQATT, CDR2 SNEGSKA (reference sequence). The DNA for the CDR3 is TGCAGTGCTTCCCACGGGGGGGCCACTGAAGCTTTCTTT. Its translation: CSASHGGATEAFF.

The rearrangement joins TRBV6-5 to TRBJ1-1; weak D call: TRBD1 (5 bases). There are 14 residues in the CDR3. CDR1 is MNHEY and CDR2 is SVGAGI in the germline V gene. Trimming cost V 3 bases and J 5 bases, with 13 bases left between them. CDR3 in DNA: TGTGCCAGCAGTTATGGGGCCGCGGGGACTGAAGCTTTCTTT. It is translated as CASSYGAAGTEAFF.

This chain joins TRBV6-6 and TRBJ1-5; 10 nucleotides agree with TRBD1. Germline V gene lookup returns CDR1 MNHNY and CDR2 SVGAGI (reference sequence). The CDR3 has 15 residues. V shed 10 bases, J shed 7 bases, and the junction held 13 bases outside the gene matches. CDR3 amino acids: CATSLRDRGRQPQHF. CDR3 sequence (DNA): TGTGCCACTAGTCTCCGGGACAGGGGACGGCAGCCCCAGCATTTT.

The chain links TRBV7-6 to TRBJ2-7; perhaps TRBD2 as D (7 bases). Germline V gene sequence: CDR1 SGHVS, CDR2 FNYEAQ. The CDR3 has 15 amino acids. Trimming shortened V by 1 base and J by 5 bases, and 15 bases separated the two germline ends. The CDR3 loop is CASSLVGGGADEQYF. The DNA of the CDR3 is TGTGCCAGCAGCTTAGTGGGCGGGGGCGCGGACGAGCAGTACTTC.

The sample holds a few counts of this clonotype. The CDR3 protein is CASSTGQGIDTEAFF. CDR3 DNA: TGTGCCAGCAGCACTGGACAGGGGATCGACACTGAAGCTTTCTTT. The V call is TRBV7-3, the J call TRBJ1-1; 9 bases are a match to TRBD1. The CDR3 covers 15 residues. Looked up from germline, CDR1 is SGHTA and CDR2 is FQGTGA. Losses at the gene ends were 5 bases for V and 3 bases for J; bases not matched to a gene: 7. The complete variable domain, with remaining parts taken from reference TRBV7-3 and TRBJ1-1, reads GAGVSQTPSNKVTEKGKYVELRCDPISGHTALYWYRQSLGQGPEFLIYFQGTGAADDSGLPNDRFFAVRPEGSVSTLKIQRTERGDSAVYLCASSTGQGIDTEAFFGQGTRLTVV.

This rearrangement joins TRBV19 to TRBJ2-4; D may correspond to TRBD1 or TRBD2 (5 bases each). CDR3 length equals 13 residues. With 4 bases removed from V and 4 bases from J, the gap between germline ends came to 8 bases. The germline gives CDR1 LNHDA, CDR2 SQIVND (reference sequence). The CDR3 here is CASSRDGKNIQYF. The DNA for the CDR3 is TGTGCCAGTAGTAGGGACGGAAAAAACATTCAGTACTTC.

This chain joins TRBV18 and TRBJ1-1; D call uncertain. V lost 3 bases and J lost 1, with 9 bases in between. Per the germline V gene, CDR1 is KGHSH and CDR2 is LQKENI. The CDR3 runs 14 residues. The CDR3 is CASSPWMANTEAFF. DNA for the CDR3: TGTGCCAGCTCACCCTGGATGGCGAACACTGAAGCTTTCTTT.

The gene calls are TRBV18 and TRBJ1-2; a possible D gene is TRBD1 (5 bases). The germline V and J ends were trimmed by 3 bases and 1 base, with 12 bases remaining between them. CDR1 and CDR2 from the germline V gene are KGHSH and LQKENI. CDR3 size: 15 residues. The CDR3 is CASSPVQGINYGYTF. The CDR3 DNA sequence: TGTGCCAGCTCACCCGTTCAGGGAATTAACTATGGCTACACCTTC.

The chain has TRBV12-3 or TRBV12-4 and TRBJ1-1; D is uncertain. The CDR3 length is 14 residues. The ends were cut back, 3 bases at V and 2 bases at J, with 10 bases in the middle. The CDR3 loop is CASSFAATNTEAFF. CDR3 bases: TGTGCCAGCAGTTTCGCGGCGACTAACACTGAAGCTTTCTTT.

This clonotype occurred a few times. This chain's CDR3 is CASSPRTGTTYEQYF. Written as DNA, the CDR3 is TGCGCCAGCAGCCCCAGGACAGGAACGACCTACGAGCAGTACTTC. The chain recombines TRBV5-1 with TRBJ2-7; TRBD1 matches 7 bases. The germline CDR1 and CDR2 sequences are SGHRS and YFSETQ. V dropped 4 bases and J dropped 2; count of bases not matched to a gene: 9. The CDR3 spans 15 residues. Drawing the rest from reference TRBV5-1 and TRBJ2-7, the complete variable domain is KAGVTQTPRYLIKTRGQQVTLSCSPISGHRSVSWYQQTPGQGLQFLFEYFSETQRNKGNFPGRFSGRQFSNSRSEMNVSTLELGDSALYLCASSPRTGTTYEQYFGPGTRLTVT.

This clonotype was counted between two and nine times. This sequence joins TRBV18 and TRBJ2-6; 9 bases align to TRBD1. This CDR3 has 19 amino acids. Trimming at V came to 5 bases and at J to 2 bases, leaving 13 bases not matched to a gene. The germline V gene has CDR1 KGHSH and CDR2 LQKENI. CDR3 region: CASSVRGTGGNPGANVLTF. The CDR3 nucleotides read TGTGCCAGCTCAGTAAGGGGTACAGGGGGCAACCCTGGGGCCAACGTCCTGACTTTC.

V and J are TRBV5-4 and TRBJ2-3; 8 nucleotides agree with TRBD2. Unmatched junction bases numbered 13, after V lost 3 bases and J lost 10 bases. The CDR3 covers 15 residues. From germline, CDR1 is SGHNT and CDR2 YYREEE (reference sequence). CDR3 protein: CASSSLGTSGFAQYF. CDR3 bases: TGTGCCAGCAGCTCCCTGGGGACTAGTGGTTTTGCGCAGTATTTT.

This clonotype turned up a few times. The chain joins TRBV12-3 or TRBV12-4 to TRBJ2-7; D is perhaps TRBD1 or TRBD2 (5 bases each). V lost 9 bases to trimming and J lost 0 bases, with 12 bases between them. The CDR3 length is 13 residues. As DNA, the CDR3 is TGTGCCAGTGGGGGACCGGACTCCTACGAGCAGTACTTC. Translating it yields CASGGPDSYEQYF.

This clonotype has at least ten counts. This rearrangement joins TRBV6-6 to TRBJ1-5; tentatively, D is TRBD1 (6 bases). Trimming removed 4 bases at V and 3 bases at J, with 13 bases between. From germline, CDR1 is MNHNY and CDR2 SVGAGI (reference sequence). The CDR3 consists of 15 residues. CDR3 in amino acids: CASSWVDSINQPQHF. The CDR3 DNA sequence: TGTGCCAGCAGTTGGGTGGACAGTATCAATCAGCCCCAGCATTTT.

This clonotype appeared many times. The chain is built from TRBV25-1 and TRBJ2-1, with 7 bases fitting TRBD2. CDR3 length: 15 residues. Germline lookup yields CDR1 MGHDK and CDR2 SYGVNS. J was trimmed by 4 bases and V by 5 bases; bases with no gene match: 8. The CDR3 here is CASSLSGDGYNEQFF. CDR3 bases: TGTGCCAGCAGTCTGAGCGGGGACGGTTACAATGAGCAGTTCTTC.

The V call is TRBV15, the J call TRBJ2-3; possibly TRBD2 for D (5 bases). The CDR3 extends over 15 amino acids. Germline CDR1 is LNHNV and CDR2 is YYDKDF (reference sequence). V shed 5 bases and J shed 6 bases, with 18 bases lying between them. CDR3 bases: TGTGCCACCAGCGGACCTGTTCCCGGGAAGGATACGCAGTATTTT. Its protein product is CATSGPVPGKDTQYF.

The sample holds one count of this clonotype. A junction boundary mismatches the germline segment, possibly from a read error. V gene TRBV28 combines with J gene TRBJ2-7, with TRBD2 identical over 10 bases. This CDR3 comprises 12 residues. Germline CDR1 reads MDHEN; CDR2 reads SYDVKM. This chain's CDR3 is CATRTSGYGQYF. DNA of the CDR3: TGTGCCACCCGGACTAGCGGATACGGGCAGTACTTC.

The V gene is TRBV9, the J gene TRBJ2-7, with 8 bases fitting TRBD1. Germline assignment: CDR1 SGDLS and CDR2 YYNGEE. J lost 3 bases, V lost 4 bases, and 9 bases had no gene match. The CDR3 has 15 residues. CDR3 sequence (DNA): TGTGCCAGCAGCCAGACGCCGGGACAGGTCTACGAGCAGTACTTC. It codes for CASSQTPGQVYEQYF.

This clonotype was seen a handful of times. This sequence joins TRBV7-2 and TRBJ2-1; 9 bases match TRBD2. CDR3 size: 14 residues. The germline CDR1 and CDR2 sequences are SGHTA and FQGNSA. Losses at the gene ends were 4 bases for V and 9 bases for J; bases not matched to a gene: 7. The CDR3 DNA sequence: TGTGCCAGCAGCTGGGGGGCTAGCGGGGTTGAGCAGTTCTTC. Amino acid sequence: CASSWGASGVEQFF.

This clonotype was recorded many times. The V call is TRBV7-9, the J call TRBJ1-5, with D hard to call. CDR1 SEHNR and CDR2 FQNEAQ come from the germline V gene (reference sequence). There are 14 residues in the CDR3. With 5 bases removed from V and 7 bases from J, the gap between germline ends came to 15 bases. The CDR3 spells CASSGSQMDQPQHF. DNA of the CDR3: TGTGCCAGCAGCGGCTCACAGATGGACCAGCCCCAGCATTTT.

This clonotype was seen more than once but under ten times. CDR3 bases: TGTGCCAGCAGCCAAGGACTAGGAGGTGACGAGCAGTACTTC. Translation gives CASSQGLGGDEQYF. The rearrangement joins TRBV4-2 to TRBJ2-7; weak D call: TRBD2 (6 bases). The CDR3 has 14 amino acids. Germline V lookup: CDR1 LGHNA, CDR2 YNFKEQ. V lost 1 base and J lost 5, with 12 bases in between.

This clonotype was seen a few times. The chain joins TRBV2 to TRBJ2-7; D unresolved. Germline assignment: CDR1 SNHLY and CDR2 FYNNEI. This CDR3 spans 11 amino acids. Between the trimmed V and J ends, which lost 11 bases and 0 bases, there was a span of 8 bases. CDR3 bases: TGTGCCGCACAAGTCTCCTACGAGCAGTACTTC. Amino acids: CAAQVSYEQYF.

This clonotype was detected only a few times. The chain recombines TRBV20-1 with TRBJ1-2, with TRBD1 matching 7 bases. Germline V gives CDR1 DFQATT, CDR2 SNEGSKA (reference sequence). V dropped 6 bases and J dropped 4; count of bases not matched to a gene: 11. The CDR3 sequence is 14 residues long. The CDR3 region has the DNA TGCAGTGCCACGACGGGGACAGAAGGCTATGGCTACACCTTC. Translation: CSATTGTEGYGYTF.

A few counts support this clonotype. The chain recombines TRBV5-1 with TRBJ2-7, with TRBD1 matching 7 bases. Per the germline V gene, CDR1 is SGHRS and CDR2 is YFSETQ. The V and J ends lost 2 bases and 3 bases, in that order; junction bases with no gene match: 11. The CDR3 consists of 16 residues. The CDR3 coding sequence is TGCGCCAGCAGCTTAGCCACCAGGACAGGAGTCTACGAGCAGTACTTC. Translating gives CASSLATRTGVYEQYF.